This entry is about one TCR beta chain. Isolating PBMCs gave at least 6 million of these cells per sample. The length of the CDR3 is 15 residues. The germline V gene has CDR1 DFQATT and CDR2 SNEGSKA (reference sequence). V lost 2 bases, J lost 7 bases, and 14 bases stayed unmatched. The sample is drawn from a study of blood T cells in healthy people across ages. Using a J-beta primer mix together with a sample-barcoded 5' primer, a second PCR was run for about 7 to 12 cycles. A template-switch adaptor containing 12 random nucleotides labeled each cDNA molecule. MiXCR, run by TCRdb on the 5' RACE reads, gives a single entry per CDR3 protein. The sample records hundreds of thousands of distinct CDR3 sequences, around two fifths being singletons.

The J gene is TRBJ2-7, the V gene TRBV20-1; 7 bases are a match to TRBD1. The source of this sequence is a man aged 60 to 75 in good health. Source material: blood. The CDR3 reads CSARLGTASYNEQYF. The CDR3 nucleotides are TGCAGTGCTAGACTCGGGACAGCCTCCTACAATGAGCAGTACTTC.